This T cell receptor (beta chain) was profiled in a study of spatial heterogeneity in lung cancer. Study-level background: Where present, follow-up PBMC were sequenced a median of roughly 2 years after resection.

CDR1 is MDHEN, CDR2 SYDVKM, per germline. Trimming took off 7 bases at V and 8 bases at J, with 20 bases between the two ends. The CDR3 length is 14 residues. In TCRdb, the 5' RACE reads were re-called with MiXCR into one record per CDR3 protein. Of 110,000 or so distinct CDR3 sequences listed, less than 14% were seen once; the top ten hold 20% to 25%. There are a few counts of this clonotype. As yet, its antigen is unknown. Study findings and constraints: Follow-up blood showed ubiquitous expanded tumor TCRs less than blood at resection did.

Regarding time point: blood at routine non-recurrence follow-up after resection. The chain couples TRBV28 to TRBJ1-2; tentatively, D is TRBD1 (5 bases). This material consisted of PBMCs, taken at follow-up. This TCR came from a female donor with early-stage non-small cell lung cancer. CDR3: CASTLTASAGGYTF. In DNA, the CDR3 is TGTGCCAGCACCCTAACGGCGTCTGCAGGGGGCTACACCTTC.